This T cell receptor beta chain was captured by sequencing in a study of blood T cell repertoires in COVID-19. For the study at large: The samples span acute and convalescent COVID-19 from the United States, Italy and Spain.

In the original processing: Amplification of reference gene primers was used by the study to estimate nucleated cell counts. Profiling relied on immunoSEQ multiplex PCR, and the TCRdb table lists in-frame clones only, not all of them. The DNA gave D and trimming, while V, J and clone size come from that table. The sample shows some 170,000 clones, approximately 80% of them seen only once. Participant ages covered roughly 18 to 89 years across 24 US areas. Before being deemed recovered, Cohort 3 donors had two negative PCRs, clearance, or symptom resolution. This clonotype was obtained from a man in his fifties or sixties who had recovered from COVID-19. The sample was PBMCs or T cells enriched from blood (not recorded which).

The CDR3 nucleotides are TGTGCCAGCAGTTACCGCCAGGGGGGCAATCAGCCCCAGCATTTT. Its protein is CASSYRQGGNQPQHF. The rearrangement joins TRBV6-2 or TRBV6-3 to TRBJ1-5, with 7 bases matching TRBD1. Germline CDR1 MNHEY, CDR2 SVGEGT. The CDR3 covers 15 residues. The trim removed 2 bases at V and 2 bases at J, leaving 3 bases unmatched.